Below, 20 T cell receptor beta chains from the same sample are listed, as sequenced in a study of control samples from healthy donors and cancer patients. TCRdb's copy holds only in-frame clones and misses some; the assay was immunoSEQ multiplex PCR. Of about 100,000 clones in the sample, around 81% were seen once. Specimen: blood. Source of these receptors: a man aged 25 to 40 in good health.

This clone was detected only a few times. The chain couples TRBV18 to TRBJ1-2; TRBD1 aligns across 10 bases. The CDR3 is 15 residues long. Germline CDR1 KGHSH, CDR2 LQKENI. The J segment lost 4 bases and the V segment lost 2 bases, leaving 4 bases of the junction unmatched. The CDR3 sequence: CASSPRQGAVYGYTF. The CDR3 nucleotides are TGTGCCAGCTCACCAAGACAGGGGGCAGTCTATGGCTACACCTTC.

The chain carries TRBV7-9 and TRBJ2-5; D not resolved. From germline, CDR1 is SEHNR and CDR2 FQNEAQ (reference sequence). Trimming cost V 1 base and J 1 base, with 10 bases left between them. The CDR3 runs 15 residues. CDR3 protein: CASSLDRVIQETQYF. The CDR3 DNA reads as TGTGCCAGCAGCTTAGATCGGGTTATCCAAGAGACCCAGTACTTC.

The CDR3 loop is CASSLVREAYGYTF. The CDR3 DNA reads as TGTGCCAGCAGTTTAGTCAGGGAGGCTTATGGCTACACCTTC. The gene calls are TRBV28 and TRBJ1-2; D may be TRBD1 (5 bases). Germline V CDR1 and CDR2: MDHEN, SYDVKM. V was trimmed by 2 bases and J by 5 bases, leaving 12 bases between them. The CDR3 loop spans 14 amino acids.

This chain's CDR3 is CASSEGMGRPETQYF. CDR3 in DNA: TGCGCCAGCAGTGAGGGCATGGGAAGACCCGAGACCCAGTACTTC. The genes are TRBV10-1 and TRBJ2-5, with D hard to call. CDR3 length: 15 amino acids. Germline assignment: CDR1 WNHNN and CDR2 SYGVQD (reference sequence). Trimming took 2 bases from V and 5 from J, leaving 15 bases between them.

This clone was observed a few times. The chain couples TRBV10-1 to TRBJ2-7; 11 bases map to TRBD2. The CDR3 spans 14 residues. Germline loops: CDR1 WNHNN, CDR2 SYGVQD (reference sequence). Trimming removed 4 bases from V and 3 bases from J; junction bases left unmatched: 2. In DNA form, the CDR3 reads TGCGCCAGCAGTGGAACTAGCGGGGGCTACGAGCAGTACTTC. It translates to CASSGTSGGYEQYF.

This clone appeared once. The gene calls are TRBV20-1 and TRBJ1-6, with 7 bases that match TRBD1. J gave up 8 bases and V 6 bases, and 10 bases lay outside the gene matches. This CDR3 region has 14 residues. CDR1 DFQATT and CDR2 SNEGSKA come from the germline V gene (reference sequence). CDR3 protein: CSASLGQEYSPLHF. The CDR3 DNA sequence: TGCAGTGCGAGTTTAGGACAGGAGTATTCACCCCTCCACTTT.

The chain combines TRBV5-1 with TRBJ1-5; D is unresolved. Germline V gene sequence: CDR1 SGHRS, CDR2 YFSETQ. V dropped 1 base and J dropped 0 bases, with 14 bases sitting between them. The CDR3 covers 17 residues. The CDR3 sequence: CASSLNPTGYSNQPQHF. As DNA, the CDR3 is TGCGCCAGCAGCTTGAATCCCACGGGGTATAGCAATCAGCCCCAGCATTTT.

The chain has TRBV25-1 and TRBJ1-2, with no clear D. The ends were cut back, 3 bases at V and 3 bases at J, with 8 bases in the middle. The CDR3 has 13 amino acids. Germline V CDR1 and CDR2: MGHDK, SYGVNS. This CDR3 is CASSEWTDYGYTF. Here the CDR3 DNA reads TGTGCCAGCAGTGAGTGGACCGACTATGGCTACACCTTC.

This clone was seen a handful of times. The chain uses TRBV3-1 (or the pseudogene TRBV3-2) and TRBJ1-1, with TRBD1 matching 9 bases. CDR1 LGHDT and CDR2 YNNKEL come from the germline V gene (reference sequence). This CDR3 contains 16 residues. After removal of 4 bases from V and 8 bases from J, the junction contained 14 bases not matched to a gene. In DNA form, the CDR3 reads TGTGCCAGCAGCCCTACCTGGGCCACAGGGGGCGGCGAAGCTTTCTTT. It specifies CASSPTWATGGGEAFF.

This clone occurred once. The CDR3 loop reads CASSWTGNEQYF. Written as DNA, the CDR3 is TGTGCCAGCAGCTGGACAGGGAACGAGCAGTACTTC. V is TRBV6-2 or TRBV6-3 and J is TRBJ2-7; TRBD1 aligns across 8 bases. The V and J ends lost 6 bases and 5 bases, in that order; junction bases with no gene match: 3. Germline-derived CDR1 and CDR2 are MNHEY and SVGEGT. The CDR3 length is 12 residues.

The chain combines TRBV6-5 with TRBJ2-3; 7 bases map to TRBD1. The CDR3 runs 13 residues. V shed 2 bases and J 6 bases; nucleotides not matched to a gene: 2. The V gene's germline CDR1 is MNHEY and CDR2 SVGAGI. For the CDR3, the DNA is TGTGCCAGCAGTTACACCAGGGGGGATACGCAGTATTTT. The encoded protein is CASSYTRGDTQYF.

The J gene is TRBJ2-1, the V gene TRBV7-8, with 7 bases aligning to TRBD1. CDR1 and CDR2 (germline): SGHVS, FQNEAQ. J lost 5 bases, V lost 5 bases, and 6 bases had no gene match. The length of the CDR3 is 14 residues. This CDR3 reads CASSPLGQNNEQFF. CDR3 coding DNA: TGTGCCAGCAGCCCCCTGGGACAGAACAATGAGCAGTTCTTC.

CDR3 sequence reads: CASSLAQGGWAYNEQFF. CDR3 DNA sequence: TGCGCCAGCAGCTTGGCCCAGGGGGGTTGGGCCTACAATGAGCAGTTCTTC. V and J are TRBV5-1 and TRBJ2-1, with a possible D match to TRBD1 (7 bases). The CDR3 is made up of 17 amino acids. Trimming took off 0 bases at V and 2 bases at J, with 15 bases between the two ends. The germline V gene encodes CDR1 SGHRS and CDR2 YFSETQ. Drawing the rest from reference TRBV5-1 and TRBJ2-1, the complete variable domain is KAGVTQTPRYLIKTRGQQVTLSCSPISGHRSVSWYQQTPGQGLQFLFEYFSETQRNKGNFPGRFSGRQFSNSRSEMNVSTLELGDSALYLCASSLAQGGWAYNEQFFGPGTRLTVL.

Only a few counts were recorded for this clone. This chain connects TRBV10-1 to TRBJ2-7, with D unresolved. V was trimmed by 2 bases and J by 2 bases, leaving 10 bases between them. The germline CDR1 and CDR2 sequences are WNHNN and SYGVQD (reference sequence). The CDR3 covers 14 residues. In nucleotides, the CDR3 is TGCGCCAGCAGTGAGGGGCTAGGGCCCTACGAGCAGTACTTC. Encoded protein: CASSEGLGPYEQYF.

The V call is TRBV2, the J call TRBJ2-6; TRBD2 might be the D (5 bases). The CDR3 covers 15 residues. V gave up 5 bases and J gave up 1 base, with 9 bases separating them. Germline CDR1 reads SNHLY; CDR2 reads FYNNEI. CDR3 residues: CASSSGLSGANVLTF. In nucleotides, the CDR3 is TGTGCCAGCAGTAGCGGCTTATCTGGGGCCAACGTCCTGACTTTC.

The chain is built from TRBV6-6 and TRBJ1-5, with D maybe TRBD1 (5 bases). This CDR3 comprises 15 residues. Trimming removed 0 bases at V and 5 bases at J, with 11 bases between. Germline V gene sequence: CDR1 MNHNY, CDR2 SVGAGI (reference sequence). In DNA form, the CDR3 reads TGTGCCAGCAGTTACTCAGGGGAGGGAGATCAGCCCCAGCATTTT. Its translation is CASSYSGEGDQPQHF.

The rearrangement uses TRBV28 and TRBJ2-7; D remains ambiguous. V dropped 4 bases and J dropped 2 bases, with 9 bases sitting between them. This CDR3 is 13 amino acids long. Germline V gene lookup returns CDR1 MDHEN and CDR2 SYDVKM. Here the CDR3 DNA reads TGTGCCAGCAGTTATAGCCCCACCTACGAGCAGTACTTC. This codes for CASSYSPTYEQYF.

The chain employs TRBV19 and TRBJ1-1; D remains ambiguous. Germline CDR1 reads LNHDA; CDR2 reads SQIVND (reference sequence). This CDR3 region has 16 residues. V lost 3 bases, J lost 10 bases, and 24 bases lay in between. This CDR3 reads CASSIKVPASPVGAFF. The CDR3 DNA sequence: TGTGCCAGTAGTATTAAAGTTCCGGCAAGCCCTGTTGGAGCTTTCTTT.

Here the CDR3 reads CAWGAEGRSTDTQYF. The CDR3 DNA is TGTGCCTGGGGGGCCGAGGGCCGTAGCACAGATACGCAGTATTTT. The rearrangement uses TRBV30 and TRBJ2-3; possibly TRBD1 or TRBD2 for D (5 bases each). The CDR3 totals 15 residues. The germline gives CDR1 GTSNPN, CDR2 SVGIG (reference sequence). The V end was cut by 5 bases, the J end by 0 bases, with 15 bases between.

V usage is TRBV5-4 and J usage is TRBJ1-1, with D uncertain. CDR1 and CDR2 from the germline V gene are SGHNT and YYREEE (reference sequence). Trimming removed 0 bases at V and 1 base at J, with 10 bases between. This CDR3 has 15 amino acids. This CDR3 reads CASSLAKQGNTEAFF. CDR3 nucleotide sequence: TGTGCCAGCAGCTTGGCCAAGCAAGGGAACACTGAAGCTTTCTTT.